This T cell receptor (beta chain) appears in the sequencing data of a study of CD8 T cells in Susac syndrome. On the study more broadly: There were Susac syndrome patients who were therapy-naive at blood draw, others on corticosteroids, and others on intravenous immunoglobulin alone.

The germline V and J ends were trimmed by 5 bases and 7 bases, with 21 bases remaining between them. Germline V lookup: CDR1 SEHNR, CDR2 FQNEAQ (reference sequence). The length of the CDR3 is 16 residues. TEMRA cells were FACS-enriched, and CD8+ and CD4+ T cells were isolated negatively. RNA in amounts of roughly 0.5 to 1 ug was reverse transcribed with random hexamers. It was immunoSEQ multiplex PCR that amplified TCR beta CDR3 across 54 Vbeta and 13 Jbeta. A single record per CDR3 protein comes from TCRdb applying MiXCR to the immunoSEQ multiplex PCR reads. Here the sample spans 160,000 or so distinct CDR3 sequences, 90% to 95% being singletons.

The source of this sequence is a human donor with Susac syndrome. The V call is TRBV7-9, the J call TRBJ2-1, with no clear D. The sequenced sample was CD4+ T cells from PBMCs. This chain's CDR3 is CASSTRTVGPRNEQFF. The CDR3, as DNA: TGTGCCAGCAGCACCCGGACCGTTGGCCCCCGTAATGAGCAGTTCTTC.